The next 14 T cell receptor beta chains were all read from a single sample in a study of T-cell memory formation after mild COVID-19. TCRdb independently ran MiXCR on the 5' RACE reads; one entry per CDR3 protein. The sample has hundreds of thousands of distinct CDR3 sequences; approximately 20% are singletons. Sequenced: PBMCs or a T cell subset sorted from them (not recorded which). These receptors were obtained from an adult woman who had mild COVID-19 (a few samples of this study predate the infection). Cell type and time point are not known.

The chain combines TRBV15 with TRBJ2-3, with D hard to call. V lost 0 bases, J lost 4 bases, and 5 bases lay in between. The CDR3 extends over 13 amino acids. Germline V CDR1 and CDR2: LNHNV, YYDKDF (reference sequence). The CDR3 bases are TGTGCCACCAGCAGAGACCGAGCAGATACGCAGTATTTT. It translates to CATSRDRADTQYF.

This clonotype was observed a handful of times. CDR3 loop: CASRHREKSYEQYF. CDR3 nucleotide sequence: TGTGCCAGCAGACACAGGGAGAAGTCCTACGAGCAGTACTTC. The genes are TRBV2 and TRBJ2-7, with D possibly being TRBD1 (6 bases). Looked up from germline, CDR1 is SNHLY and CDR2 is FYNNEI. This CDR3 has 14 amino acids. The V end was cut by 6 bases, the J end by 1 base, with 13 bases between.

The chain joins TRBV6-2 or TRBV6-3 to TRBJ1-5; 7 bases fit TRBD1. There are 16 residues in the CDR3. With V trimmed by 0 bases and J by 2 bases, 4 bases remained unmatched. Germline V gene data show CDR1 as MNHEY and CDR2 as SVGEGT. The CDR3 sequence is CASSYSTGIGNQPQHF. DNA of the CDR3: TGTGCCAGCAGTTACTCGACAGGGATAGGCAATCAGCCCCAGCATTTT.

The J gene is TRBJ1-1, the V gene TRBV12-3 or TRBV12-4, with D hard to call. CDR3 size: 13 residues. The V end was cut by 2 bases, the J end by 7 bases, with 11 bases between. CDR3 sequence: CASSLSLGNEAFF. The CDR3 DNA is TGTGCCAGCAGTTTAAGTTTAGGGAATGAAGCTTTCTTT.

The chain recombines TRBV24-1 with TRBJ1-5; TRBD1 agrees at 12 bases. The V gene's germline CDR1 is KGHDR and CDR2 SFDVKD. The ends lost 4 bases at V and 5 bases at J; junction bases unmatched: 5. The CDR3 runs 16 residues. The DNA for the CDR3 is TGTGCCACCAGTGAAGGGGGACAGGGGGCCTATCAGCCCCAGCATTTT. Translating gives CATSEGGQGAYQPQHF.

A few counts support this clonotype. The CDR3 protein is CASRFLPDSSYEQYF. Here the CDR3 DNA reads TGCGCCAGCAGATTCTTACCGGACAGCTCATACGAGCAGTACTTC. This sequence joins TRBV5-1 and TRBJ2-7; TRBD1 is a possible D gene (6 bases). In germline, CDR1 is SGHRS, CDR2 YFSETQ. CDR3 size: 15 residues. V lost 5 bases, J lost 4 bases, and 19 bases lay in between.

This clonotype was counted ten times or more. The V call is TRBV7-2, the J call TRBJ1-1; D is ambiguous. Looked up from germline, CDR1 is SGHTA and CDR2 is FQGNSA. The length of the CDR3 is 11 residues. Trimming removed 3 bases at V and 4 bases at J, with 3 bases between. DNA for the CDR3: TGTGCCAGCAGCTTCGGCACTGAAGCTTTCTTT. Its translation: CASSFGTEAFF.

The V call is TRBV7-6, the J call TRBJ1-4; D perhaps matches TRBD1 (5 bases). This CDR3 contains 14 residues. From germline, CDR1 is SGHVS and CDR2 FNYEAQ. V was clipped by 5 bases and J by 0 bases, with 7 bases between them. The CDR3 spells CASSLQATNEKLFF. The CDR3 DNA is TGTGCCAGCAGCCTACAGGCAACTAATGAAAAACTGTTTTTT.

The V gene is TRBV29-1, the J gene TRBJ1-5, with a tentative D call TRBD1 (5 bases). CDR1 is SQVTM and CDR2 is ANQGSEA in the germline V gene. The CDR3 extends over 13 amino acids. With 3 bases removed from V and 1 base from J, the gap between germline ends came to 7 bases. This CDR3 reads CSVDEGSNQPQHF. CDR3 in DNA: TGCAGCGTTGATGAGGGGAGCAATCAGCCCCAGCATTTT.

V and J are TRBV20-1 and TRBJ1-5; D may be TRBD1 (6 bases). CDR3 length: 14 amino acids. V lost 5 bases and J lost 6, with 17 bases in between. Germline V lookup: CDR1 DFQATT, CDR2 SNEGSKA (reference sequence). DNA for the CDR3: TGCAGTGCTGTAAGGCGAGGGGGTGGTCAGCCCCAGCATTTT. Translated, it gives CSAVRRGGGQPQHF.

This clonotype was detected only a few times. The chain uses TRBV27 and TRBJ2-1, with 10 bases matching TRBD2. This CDR3 spans 15 amino acids. CDR1 MNHEY and CDR2 SMNVEV come from the germline V gene (reference sequence). The junction had 4 bases not matched to a gene; V was cut back by 2 bases and J by 6 bases. In nucleotides, the CDR3 is TGTGCCAGCAGTTTAGCTAGCGGGAGCGTCAATGAGCAGTTCTTC. Translated: CASSLASGSVNEQFF.

The gene calls are TRBV7-7 and TRBJ2-5; 7 bases are shared with TRBD2. The CDR3 covers 14 residues. Germline V lookup: CDR1 SSHAT, CDR2 FNYEAQ (reference sequence). V was pared by 5 bases and J by 4 bases, with 7 bases of the junction left unmatched. The CDR3 loop reads CASSPGGYRETQYF. CDR3 bases: TGTGCCAGCAGCCCCGGGGGGTACCGAGAGACCCAGTACTTC.

The J gene is TRBJ2-7, the V gene TRBV15; weak D call: TRBD1 (6 bases). The CDR3 runs 13 residues. V lost 5 bases and J lost 2, with 10 bases in between. From germline, CDR1 is LNHNV and CDR2 YYDKDF (reference sequence). CDR3 loop: CATSDRLAYEQYF. The CDR3 bases are TGTGCCACCAGCGACAGGCTCGCCTACGAGCAGTACTTC.

This clonotype was found a few times. The V call is TRBV5-1, the J call TRBJ2-7; 11 bases line up with TRBD1. With 0 bases clipped from V and 1 base from J, the junction kept 9 bases outside the gene matches. This CDR3 comprises 18 residues. Germline loops: CDR1 SGHRS, CDR2 YFSETQ. The CDR3: CASSLAGQGAFLSYEQYF. As DNA, the CDR3 is TGCGCCAGCAGCTTGGCCGGACAGGGGGCATTTTTGTCCTACGAGCAGTACTTC.